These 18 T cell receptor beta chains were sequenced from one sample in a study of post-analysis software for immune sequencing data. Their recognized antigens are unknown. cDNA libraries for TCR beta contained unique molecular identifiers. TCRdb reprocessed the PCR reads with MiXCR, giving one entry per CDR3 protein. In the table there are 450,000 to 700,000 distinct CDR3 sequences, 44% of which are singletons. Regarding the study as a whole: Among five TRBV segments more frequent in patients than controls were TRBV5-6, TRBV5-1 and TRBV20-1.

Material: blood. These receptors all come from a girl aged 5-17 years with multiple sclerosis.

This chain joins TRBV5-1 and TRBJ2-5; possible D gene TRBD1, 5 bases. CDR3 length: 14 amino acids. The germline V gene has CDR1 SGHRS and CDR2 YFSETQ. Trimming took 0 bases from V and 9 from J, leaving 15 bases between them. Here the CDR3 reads CASSLAQVGAAQYF. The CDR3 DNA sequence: TGCGCCAGCAGCTTGGCACAAGTTGGGGCAGCCCAGTACTTC.

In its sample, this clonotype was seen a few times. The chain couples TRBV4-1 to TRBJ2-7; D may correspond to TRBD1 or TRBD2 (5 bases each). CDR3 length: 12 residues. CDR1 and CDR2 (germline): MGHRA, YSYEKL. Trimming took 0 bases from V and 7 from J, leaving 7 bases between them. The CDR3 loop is CASSQDGGEQYF. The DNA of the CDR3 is TGCGCCAGCAGCCAAGATGGGGGAGAGCAGTACTTC.

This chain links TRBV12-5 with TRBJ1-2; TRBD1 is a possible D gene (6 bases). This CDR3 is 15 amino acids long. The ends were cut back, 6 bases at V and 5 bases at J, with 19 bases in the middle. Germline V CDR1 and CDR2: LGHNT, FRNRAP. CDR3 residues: CASGLEGGIGYGYTF. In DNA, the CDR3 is TGTGCTAGTGGCCTCGAAGGGGGGATAGGGTATGGCTACACCTTC.

The CDR3 is CSACSGSDYNEQFF. The CDR3 DNA reads as TGCAGTGCTTGTAGCGGGAGTGATTACAATGAGCAGTTCTTC. This chain uses TRBV20-1 with TRBJ2-1; 9 nucleotides align to TRBD2. Germline V gene lookup returns CDR1 DFQATT and CDR2 SNEGSKA (reference sequence). This CDR3 spans 14 amino acids. Trimming took 5 bases from V and 4 from J; bases not matched to a gene: 6.

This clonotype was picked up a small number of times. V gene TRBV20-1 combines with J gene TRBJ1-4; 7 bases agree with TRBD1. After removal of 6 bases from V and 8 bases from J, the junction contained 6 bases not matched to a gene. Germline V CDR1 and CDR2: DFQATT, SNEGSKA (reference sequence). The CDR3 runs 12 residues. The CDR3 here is CSAQGQLEKLFF. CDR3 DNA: TGCAGTGCACAGGGACAGCTAGAAAAACTGTTTTTT.

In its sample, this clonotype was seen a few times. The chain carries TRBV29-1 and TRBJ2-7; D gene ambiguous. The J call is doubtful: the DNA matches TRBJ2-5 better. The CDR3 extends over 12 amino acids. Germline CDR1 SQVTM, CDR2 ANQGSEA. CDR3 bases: TGCAGCGTTGCTATAGGAGAGGAGACCCAGTACTTC. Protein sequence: CSVAIGEETQYF.

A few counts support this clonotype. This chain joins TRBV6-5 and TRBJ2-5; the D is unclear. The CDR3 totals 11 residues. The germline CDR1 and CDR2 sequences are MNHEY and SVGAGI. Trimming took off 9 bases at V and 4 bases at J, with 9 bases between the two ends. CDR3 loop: CASRIAETQYF. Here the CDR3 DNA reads TGTGCCAGTAGAATCGCAGAGACCCAGTACTTC.

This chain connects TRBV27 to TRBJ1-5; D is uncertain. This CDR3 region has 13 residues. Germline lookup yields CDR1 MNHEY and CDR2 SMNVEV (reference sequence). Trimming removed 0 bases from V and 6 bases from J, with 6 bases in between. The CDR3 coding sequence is TGTGCCAGCAGTTTATCGGGGTCTCAGCCCCAGCATTTT. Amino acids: CASSLSGSQPQHF.

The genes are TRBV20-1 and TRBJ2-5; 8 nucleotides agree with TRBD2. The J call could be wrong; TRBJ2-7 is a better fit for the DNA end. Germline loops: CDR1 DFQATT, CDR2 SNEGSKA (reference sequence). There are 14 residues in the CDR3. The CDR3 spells CSARAGGPPYEQYF. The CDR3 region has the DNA TGCAGTGCTAGAGCGGGAGGGCCCCCCTACGAGCAGTACTTC.

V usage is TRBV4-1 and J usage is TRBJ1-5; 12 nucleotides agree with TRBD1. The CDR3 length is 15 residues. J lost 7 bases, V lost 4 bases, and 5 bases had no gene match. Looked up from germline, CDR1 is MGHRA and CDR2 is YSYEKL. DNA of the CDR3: TGCGCCAGCAGCCCGGGACAGGGGGCAAGACAGCCCCAGCATTTT. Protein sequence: CASSPGQGARQPQHF.

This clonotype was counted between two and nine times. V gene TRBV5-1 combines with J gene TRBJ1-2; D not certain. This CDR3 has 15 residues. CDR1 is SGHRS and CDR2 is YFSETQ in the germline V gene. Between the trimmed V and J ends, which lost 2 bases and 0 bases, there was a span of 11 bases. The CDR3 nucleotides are TGCGCCAGCAGCTTAGAAGGCAGACCTAACTATGGCTACACCTTC. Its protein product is CASSLEGRPNYGYTF.

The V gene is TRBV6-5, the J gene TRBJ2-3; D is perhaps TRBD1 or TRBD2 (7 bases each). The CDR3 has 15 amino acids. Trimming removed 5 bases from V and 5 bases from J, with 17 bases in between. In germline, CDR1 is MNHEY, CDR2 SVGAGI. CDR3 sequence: CASSPQGGRIDTQYF. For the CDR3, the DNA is TGTGCCAGCAGTCCCCAGGGGGGGCGGATAGATACGCAGTATTTT.

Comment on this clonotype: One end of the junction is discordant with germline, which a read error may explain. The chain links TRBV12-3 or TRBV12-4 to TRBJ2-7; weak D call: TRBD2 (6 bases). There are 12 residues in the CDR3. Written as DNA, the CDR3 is TGTGACAGCAGCTCCGCAAGCGGGGAGCAGTACTTC. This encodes CDSSSASGEQYF.

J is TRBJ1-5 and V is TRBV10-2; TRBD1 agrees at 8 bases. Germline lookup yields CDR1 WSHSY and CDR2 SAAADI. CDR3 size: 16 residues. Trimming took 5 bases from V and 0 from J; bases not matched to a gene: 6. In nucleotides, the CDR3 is TGCGCCAGCAGTCGGACAGGGCCTTATAGCAATCAGCCCCAGCATTTT. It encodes CASSRTGPYSNQPQHF.

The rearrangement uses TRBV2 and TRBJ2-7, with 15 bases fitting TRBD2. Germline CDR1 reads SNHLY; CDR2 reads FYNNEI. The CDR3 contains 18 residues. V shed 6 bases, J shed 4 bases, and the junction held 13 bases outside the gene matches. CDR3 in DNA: TGTGCCAGCAGCCCCGCCGAGGGACTAGCGGGAGGTCCGTACGAGCAGTACTTC. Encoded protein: CASSPAEGLAGGPYEQYF.

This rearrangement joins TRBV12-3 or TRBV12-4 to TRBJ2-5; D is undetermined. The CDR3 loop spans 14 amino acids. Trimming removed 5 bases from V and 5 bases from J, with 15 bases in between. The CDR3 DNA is TGTGCCAGCAGTACACGACTCACCCGGGAGACCCAGTACTTC. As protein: CASSTRLTRETQYF.

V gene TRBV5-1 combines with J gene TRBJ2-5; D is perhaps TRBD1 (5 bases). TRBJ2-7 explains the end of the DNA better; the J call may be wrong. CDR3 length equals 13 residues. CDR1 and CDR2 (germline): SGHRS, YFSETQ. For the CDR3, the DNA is TGCGCCAGCAGCCCCGGACAAAGTAACGAGCAGTACTTC. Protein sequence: CASSPGQSNEQYF.

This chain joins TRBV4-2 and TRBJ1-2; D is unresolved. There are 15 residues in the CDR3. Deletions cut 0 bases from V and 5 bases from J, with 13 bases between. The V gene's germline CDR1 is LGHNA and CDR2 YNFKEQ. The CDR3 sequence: CASSQDGQARYGYTF. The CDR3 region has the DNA TGTGCCAGCAGCCAAGACGGGCAGGCGAGATATGGCTACACCTTC.